This passage covers 23 T cell receptor beta chains from one sample sequenced in a study of shared clonotypes between healthy human individuals. Cells designated naive CD8 were CD45RO-negative and were positively selected for CCR7, with terminally differentiated effector memory CD45RA+ cells excluded. Data came from immunoSEQ multiplex PCR; TCRdb stores just in-frame clones and leaves some out. The sample lists millions of clones, about 95% occurring once. Specimen: naive CD8+ T cells sorted from blood. The receptors were gathered from a young man in good health.

Notes on this clone: The identical CDR3 is also encoded by other nucleotide sequences in the sample. The CDR3 protein is CASSPGHFYEQYF. CDR3 DNA sequence: TGTGCCAGTAGTCCAGGACACTTCTACGAGCAGTACTTC. The V call is TRBV19, the J call TRBJ2-7; possible D gene TRBD1, 5 bases. The CDR3 runs to 13 residues. The germline V and J ends were trimmed by 5 bases and 3 bases, with 11 bases remaining between them. Germline V gene data show CDR1 as LNHDA and CDR2 as SQIVND (reference sequence).

The chain joins TRBV19 to TRBJ1-5, with a weak D call TRBD1 (6 bases). Germline V lookup: CDR1 LNHDA, CDR2 SQIVND (reference sequence). The CDR3 loop spans 14 amino acids. V dropped 6 bases and J dropped 0 bases, with 9 bases sitting between them. The CDR3 region is CASRDSDSNQPQHF. The CDR3 region has the DNA TGTGCCAGTAGGGACAGTGATAGCAATCAGCCCCAGCATTTT.

The rearrangement uses TRBV7-9 and TRBJ2-3, with D unresolved. Germline V gene sequence: CDR1 SEHNR, CDR2 FQNEAQ (reference sequence). The germline V and J ends were trimmed by 4 bases and 6 bases, with 8 bases remaining between them. The CDR3 runs to 12 residues. CDR3 protein: CASSSDLDTQYF. In DNA, the CDR3 is TGTGCCAGCAGCTCGGACCTTGATACGCAGTATTTT.

The chain links TRBV2 to TRBJ1-5; D remains unclear. Germline-derived CDR1 and CDR2 are SNHLY and FYNNEI. The V gene lost 6 bases and the J gene lost 0 bases, with 12 bases spanning the gap. The CDR3 has 15 residues. CDR3 coding DNA: TGTGCCAGCAGCGGACCGGCCTATAGCAATCAGCCCCAGCATTTT. It is translated as CASSGPAYSNQPQHF.

Points on this clone: A much larger clone is a single base away; this may be a read error. The chain is built from TRBV5-5 and TRBJ1-5; D is uncertain. CDR1 is SGHKS, CDR2 YYEKEE, per germline (reference sequence). This CDR3 has 12 residues. V was shortened by 2 bases and J by 4 bases, with 4 bases between the two germline ends. CDR3: CASSLGNQPQHF. The CDR3 DNA follows: TGTGCCAGCAGCTTAGGGAATCAGCCCCAGCATTTT.

The chain couples TRBV6-1 to TRBJ1-1; D unresolved. Germline V gives CDR1 MNHNS, CDR2 SASEGT. The germline V and J ends were trimmed by 1 base and 6 bases, with 9 bases remaining between them. This CDR3 region has 13 residues. CDR3 in DNA: TGTGCCAGCAGTGAAGTGGCGGGTGCTGAAGCTTTCTTT. The encoded protein is CASSEVAGAEAFF.

This clone has just one count. This chain connects TRBV6-1 to TRBJ2-7; 10 nucleotides agree with TRBD2. V was clipped by 0 bases and J by 2 bases; unmatched bases: 4. The V gene's germline CDR1 is MNHNS and CDR2 SASEGT. CDR3 length equals 16 residues. As DNA, the CDR3 is TGTGCCAGCAGTGAAGCGCTCAGCGGGGGGGCCTACGAGCAGTACTTC. It yields the protein CASSEALSGGAYEQYF.

The rearrangement links TRBV11-2 to TRBJ1-3; D ambiguous. V lost 0 bases and J lost 0, with 12 bases in between. Germline V gene data show CDR1 as SGHAT and CDR2 as FQNNGV. The length of the CDR3 is 17 residues. CDR3 DNA sequence: TGTGCCAGCAGCTTAGAGCTGCGGGTGAGCTCTGGAAACACCATATATTTT. It yields the protein CASSLELRVSSGNTIYF.

This clone occurred a few times. The chain has TRBV28 and TRBJ1-5; no clear D gene. The V gene's germline CDR1 is MDHEN and CDR2 SYDVKM. The CDR3 is 14 residues long. Trimming shortened V by 7 bases and J by 6 bases, and 16 bases separated the two germline ends. This chain's CDR3 is CASNDPAQRQPQHF. Here the CDR3 DNA reads TGTGCCAGCAACGACCCCGCGCAGCGTCAGCCCCAGCATTTT. Full variable domain (missing parts from reference TRBV28 and TRBJ1-5): DVKVTQSSRYLVKRTGEKVFLECVQDMDHENMFWYRQDPGLGLRLIYFSYDVKMKEKGDIPEGYSVSREKKERFSLILESASTNQTSMYLCASNDPAQRQPQHFGDGTRLSIL.

The chain employs TRBV27 and TRBJ2-1; 7 bases match TRBD2. Trimming removed 4 bases from V and 8 bases from J; junction bases left unmatched: 11. CDR3 size: 15 residues. The germline gives CDR1 MNHEY, CDR2 SMNVEV (reference sequence). CDR3 nucleotides: TGTGCCAGCAGTTCCTTCGAGACTAGCTGGGATGAGCAGTTCTTC. It yields the protein CASSSFETSWDEQFF.

This clone was seen only a few times. The V and J genes are TRBV30 and TRBJ2-2; no reliable D call. The CDR3 totals 14 residues. V lost 3 bases and J 7 bases, leaving 15 bases between the germline ends. Germline V gene data show CDR1 as GTSNPN and CDR2 as SVGIG (reference sequence). The CDR3 DNA is TGTGCCTGGAGATCCCACCCCCTCGGCGGGGAGCTGTTTTTT. This encodes CAWRSHPLGGELFF.

The chain carries TRBV7-3 and TRBJ2-2; a weak D match, TRBD2 (6 bases). CDR3 length equals 15 residues. Germline-derived CDR1 and CDR2 are SGHTA and FQGTGA. The V and J ends lost 7 bases and 0 bases respectively, with 12 bases between them. The CDR3 DNA is TGTGCCAGCAACCTCGGGGGAACGAACACCGGGGAGCTGTTTTTT. Protein: CASNLGGTNTGELFF.

The J gene is TRBJ2-7, the V gene TRBV6-5, with 9 bases identical to TRBD1. There are 14 residues in the CDR3. CDR1 and CDR2 (germline): MNHEY, SVGAGI. V shed 8 bases, J shed 3 bases, and the junction held 8 bases outside the gene matches. CDR3 in amino acids: CASARGQGSYEQYF. In DNA form, the CDR3 reads TGTGCCAGCGCTAGGGGACAGGGAAGCTACGAGCAGTACTTC.

The chain is built from TRBV6-1 and TRBJ1-5; tentatively, D is TRBD1 (6 bases). Germline V gene lookup returns CDR1 MNHNS and CDR2 SASEGT. V shed 1 base and J shed 5 bases, with 18 bases lying between them. This CDR3 has 17 amino acids. The CDR3 spells CASSEERGAEHDQPQHF. The CDR3 nucleotides are TGTGCCAGCAGTGAAGAAAGGGGGGCCGAGCACGATCAGCCCCAGCATTTT.

J is TRBJ1-1 and V is TRBV6-1; a weak D match, TRBD1 (6 bases). The ends were cut back, 2 bases at V and 5 bases at J, with 15 bases in the middle. The CDR3 sequence is 15 residues long. Germline V gives CDR1 MNHNS, CDR2 SASEGT. CDR3 bases: TGTGCCAGCAGTGAATCGGAGACAGGCAGAACTGAAGCTTTCTTT. Amino acid sequence: CASSESETGRTEAFF.

The V and J genes are TRBV29-1 and TRBJ2-5, with D uncertain. The germline gives CDR1 SQVTM, CDR2 ANQGSEA. CDR3 length: 12 residues. V was pared by 7 bases and J by 5 bases, with 14 bases between. The CDR3 is CSADQFPETQYF. DNA of the CDR3: TGCAGCGCTGACCAGTTCCCGGAGACCCAGTACTTC.

The J gene is TRBJ2-3, the V gene TRBV4-1; D is possibly TRBD2 (6 bases). V lost 2 bases and J lost 0, with 21 bases in between. There are 19 residues in the CDR3. Germline V lookup: CDR1 MGHRA, CDR2 YSYEKL. The CDR3 spells CASSQLALQRGRSTDTQYF. For the CDR3, the DNA is TGCGCCAGCAGCCAACTAGCCCTACAACGGGGGAGAAGCACAGATACGCAGTATTTT.

This clone was picked up a small number of times. The V gene is TRBV10-3, the J gene TRBJ2-7; TRBD2 is a possible D gene (5 bases). The germline V and J ends were trimmed by 4 bases and 1 base, with 8 bases remaining between them. The CDR3 has 13 amino acids. Germline CDR1 ENHRY, CDR2 SYGVKD. The CDR3 DNA sequence: TGTGCCATCAGTGGGGAGAATTCCTACGAGCAGTACTTC. Amino acids: CAISGENSYEQYF.

V usage is TRBV5-1 and J usage is TRBJ2-7; a weak D match, TRBD2 (6 bases). CDR1 SGHRS and CDR2 YFSETQ come from the germline V gene. With 4 bases removed from V and 0 bases from J, the gap between germline ends came to 20 bases. The CDR3 has 17 residues. The CDR3 spells CASSPEVVEGRSYEQYF. The CDR3 nucleotides are TGCGCCAGCAGCCCGGAAGTGGTGGAGGGGCGCTCCTACGAGCAGTACTTC.

The chain uses TRBV7-9 and TRBJ2-1; 7 positions match TRBD2. The CDR3 contains 18 residues. The ends lost 1 base at V and 8 bases at J; junction bases unmatched: 17. Germline-derived CDR1 and CDR2 are SEHNR and FQNEAQ (reference sequence). CDR3 sequence: CASSLGSLERDARYEQFF. In nucleotides, the CDR3 is TGTGCCAGCAGCTTAGGATCCCTCGAGCGGGATGCCCGGTATGAGCAGTTCTTC.

The chain carries TRBV10-1 and TRBJ2-1, with 8 nucleotides matching TRBD2. This CDR3 region has 14 residues. J gave up 3 bases and V 3 bases, and 1 base lay outside the gene matches. Germline assignment: CDR1 WNHNN and CDR2 SYGVQD (reference sequence). CDR3 sequence reads: CASSDLAGYNEQFF. The CDR3 DNA sequence: TGCGCCAGCAGTGACCTAGCGGGCTACAATGAGCAGTTCTTC.

This rearrangement joins TRBV7-9 to TRBJ2-1; 7 positions match TRBD2. With 2 bases clipped from V and 7 bases from J, the junction kept 8 bases outside the gene matches. The germline V gene encodes CDR1 SEHNR and CDR2 FQNEAQ (reference sequence). This CDR3 has 15 amino acids. CDR3 sequence (DNA): TGTGCCAGCAGCTTATTGGCGGGAGTGAATAATGAGCAGTTCTTC. Translation gives CASSLLAGVNNEQFF.

This chain joins TRBV5-4 and TRBJ1-6, with D possibly TRBD1 on 6 matching bases. The V and J ends lost 6 bases and 10 bases respectively, with 17 bases between them. The CDR3 is made up of 14 amino acids. Per the germline V gene, CDR1 is SGHNT and CDR2 is YYREEE (reference sequence). CDR3 bases: TGTGCCAGCACCTGGGAGGGGGAAGGCTCACCCCTCCACTTT. Translating gives CASTWEGEGSPLHF.